The clone carrying this TCR beta chain was detected once. Under the authors' procedure: Reference gene primer amplification gave estimated nucleated cell counts. Clones were read by immunoSEQ multiplex PCR, and TCRdb kept only the in-frame ones, dropping some. Clonal size and the V and J genes are those of that table, whereas D and trimming came from the DNA. The table shows roughly 100,000 clones, with roughly 90% occurring only once. The record originates from a study of blood T cell repertoires in COVID-19. Study details: There were acute and convalescent COVID-19 samples, and they came from the United States, Italy and Spain. From T cells, B-cell-depleted T cells, or PBMCs came the material, which was cDNA or gDNA.

CDR1 and CDR2 from the germline V gene are KGHSY and FQNENV. Unmatched junction bases numbered 6, after V lost 4 bases and J lost 9 bases. CDR3 size: 14 residues. The sequenced sample was peripheral blood. The chain uses TRBV16 and TRBJ1-5; the match to TRBD1 covers 10 bases. The TCR sequence derives from a woman in her fifties or sixties with acute or convalescent COVID-19. The CDR3 sequence: CASSLGQGERPQHF. Written as DNA, the CDR3 is TGTGCCAGCAGCCTCGGACAGGGGGAGCGGCCCCAGCATTTT.